This entry is about one T cell receptor beta chain. The data belong to a study of shared clonotypes between healthy human individuals. Some clones are missing from TCRdb's copy, which holds only in-frame ones; the method was immunoSEQ multiplex PCR. The sample has roughly 2.4 million clones; almost 96% are singletons. CDR1 is SGHDT, CDR2 YYEEEE, per germline. CDR3 length: 14 residues. V lost 1 base and J 2 bases, leaving 10 bases between the germline ends. The receptor comes from a man between 18 and 29 years old in good health. V is TRBV5-6 and J is TRBJ2-7; possible D gene TRBD1, 6 bases. Sequencing was carried out using naive CD4+ T cells sorted from blood. As for subset: CD45RA+ positively selected. The CDR3 nucleotides are TGTGCCAGCAGCTTGTGGGACACCCCCTACGAGCAGTACTTC. Amino acid sequence: CASSLWDTPYEQYF.